This T cell receptor beta chain was captured by sequencing in a study of shared clonotypes between healthy human individuals. Study summary: Each donor contributed plates that comprised three CD4 naive, three CD4 memory, two CD8 naive and one CD8 memory. Study-wide results and caveats: Sharing across four donors was highest in naive CD4 (approximately 5%) and lowest in memory CD8 (about 0.4%). Larger estimated richness was generally recorded for naive subsets relative to memory subsets.

Clones were read by immunoSEQ multiplex PCR, and TCRdb kept only the in-frame ones, dropping some. The table includes about 340,000 clones, more than 60% detected once. Only one count was recorded for this clone. The antigen is not known. Germline loops: CDR1 MNHNS, CDR2 SASEGT. The length of the CDR3 is 13 residues. J lost 1 base, V lost 6 bases, and 2 bases had no gene match. The V call is TRBV6-1, the J call TRBJ1-1; TRBD1 matches 7 bases. The material sequenced was memory CD4+ T cells sorted from blood. Subset given: CD45RA-negative fraction. This clonotype was sampled from a man aged 25 to 40 in good health. CDR3 nucleotide sequence: TGTGCCAGCAGGGACAGGAAGAACACTGAAGCTTTCTTT. Protein sequence: CASRDRKNTEAFF.